These 20 T cell receptor beta chains were all obtained from the same sample, sequenced in a study of blood T cell repertoires in COVID-19. The protocol was immunoSEQ multiplex PCR, while the TCRdb copy is restricted to in-frame clones and leaves out a portion. The data contain roughly 100,000 clones, more than 85% of them singletons. Sequences were obtained from peripheral blood. The receptor source for this set is a human donor in a cohort sampled during active COVID-19.

The chain employs TRBV27 and TRBJ1-2, with D maybe TRBD1 (5 bases). CDR1 and CDR2 from the germline V gene are MNHEY and SMNVEV (reference sequence). The CDR3 is 14 amino acids. V lost 1 base and J 4 bases, leaving 10 bases between the germline ends. The CDR3 nucleotides are TGTGCCAGCAGTTTATATCAGGGCAGCTATGGCTACACCTTC. It yields the protein CASSLYQGSYGYTF.

On this clone: One end of the junction is discordant with germline, which a read error may explain. The chain joins TRBV5-1 to TRBJ2-5; a possible D gene is TRBD1 (6 bases). The CDR3 has 15 amino acids. Germline V lookup: CDR1 SGHRS, CDR2 YFSETQ. CDR3: CASSLGTTVKETQYF. CDR3 in DNA: TGCGCCAGCAGTTTGGGGACAACGGTAAAAGAGACCCAGTACTTC.

V gene TRBV29-1 combines with J gene TRBJ1-2; 8 positions agree with TRBD1. The ends lost 3 bases at V and 7 bases at J; junction bases unmatched: 1. The CDR3 runs 11 residues. The germline CDR1 and CDR2 sequences are SQVTM and ANQGSEA. The CDR3 region is CSVEDRVGYTF. The CDR3 DNA reads TGCAGCGTTGAGGACAGGGTTGGCTACACCTTC.

By its share, this clone is medium-sized. The V call is TRBV7-9, the J call TRBJ2-1, with a weak D call TRBD1 (5 bases). Germline assignment: CDR1 SEHNR and CDR2 FQNEAQ (reference sequence). The CDR3 is 13 amino acids. V was pared by 4 bases and J by 9 bases, with 13 bases between. The CDR3 spells CASSSPRAGEQFF. CDR3 sequence (DNA): TGTGCCAGCAGCTCACCCAGGGCCGGTGAGCAGTTCTTC. The entire variable domain, with the rest obtained from reference TRBV7-9 and TRBJ2-1, is as follows: DTGVSQNPRHKITKRGQNVTFRCDPISEHNRLYWYRQTLGQGPEFLTYFQNEAQLEKSRLLSDRFSAERPKGSFSTLEIQRTEQGDSAMYLCASSSPRAGEQFFGPGTRLTVL.

This chain joins TRBV9 and TRBJ1-1; D is unclear. The CDR3 is 13 residues long. V lost 5 bases and J lost 2, with 10 bases in between. CDR1 SGDLS and CDR2 YYNGEE come from the germline V gene. CDR3 sequence reads: CASSGLDNTEAFF. The CDR3 bases are TGTGCCAGCAGTGGACTGGATAACACTGAAGCTTTCTTT.

The chain carries TRBV10-3 and TRBJ1-1, with 8 bases lining up with TRBD1. The CDR3 has 15 residues. After removal of 6 bases from V and 2 bases from J, the junction contained 8 bases not matched to a gene. The germline V gene encodes CDR1 ENHRY and CDR2 SYGVKD. CDR3 nucleotides: TGTGCCATCAGCGGACAGGGAAAAGGAAACACTGAAGCTTTCTTT. Protein product: CAISGQGKGNTEAFF.

The V call is TRBV5-6, the J call TRBJ2-2, with TRBD2 matching over 7 bases. After removal of 1 base from V and 1 base from J, the junction contained 7 bases not matched to a gene. Germline CDR1 reads SGHDT; CDR2 reads YYEEEE. This CDR3 is built from 17 residues. The CDR3 here is CASSLWPSGLNTGELFF. CDR3 sequence (DNA): TGTGCCAGCAGCTTGTGGCCTAGCGGCCTGAACACCGGGGAGCTGTTTTTT.

This rearrangement joins TRBV4-2 to TRBJ2-7, with 11 bases aligning to TRBD1. The CDR3 contains 17 residues. Per the germline V gene, CDR1 is LGHNA and CDR2 is YNFKEQ. The V segment lost 2 bases and the J segment 3 bases; nucleotides outside the gene matches: 9. This CDR3 is CASSQLPSGTGGYEQYF. The DNA for the CDR3 is TGTGCCAGCAGCCAATTACCTTCCGGGACAGGGGGCTACGAGCAGTACTTC.

This chain links TRBV12-2 with TRBJ2-1; the DNA was not used to check the table's D call, TRBD2. TRBV12-2 is listed as a pseudogene. This CDR3 contains 16 residues. The DNA for the CDR3 is TGTGCAAGTCGCTTATTAGCGGGACCCCGGGGGGATGAGCAGTTCTTC. Translation gives CASRLLAGPRGDEQFF.

This rearrangement joins TRBV25-1 to TRBJ2-3, with TRBD1 matching 7 bases. V lost 7 bases to trimming and J lost 6 bases; unmatched junction nucleotides: 13. The CDR3 has 15 residues. Germline V gives CDR1 MGHDK, CDR2 SYGVNS. CDR3 coding DNA: TGTGCCAGCACTAGCCCGGGACAGATCGCCGATACGCAGTATTTT. It yields the protein CASTSPGQIADTQYF.

V and J are TRBV28 and TRBJ2-1, with 11 bases aligning to TRBD1. Looked up from germline, CDR1 is MDHEN and CDR2 is SYDVKM. CDR3 length: 19 residues. J gave up 4 bases and V 3 bases, and 14 bases lay outside the gene matches. The CDR3 loop reads CASSLFSLKRDRGYNEQFF. The CDR3 nucleotides are TGTGCCAGCAGTTTGTTTTCGTTGAAGAGGGACAGGGGGTACAATGAGCAGTTCTTC.

This rearrangement joins TRBV5-4 to TRBJ1-4, with D maybe TRBD1 (5 bases). The V end lost 0 bases, the J end lost 5 bases, and 11 bases lay between the germline ends. The CDR3 runs to 15 residues. Germline-derived CDR1 and CDR2 are SGHNT and YYREEE (reference sequence). Written as DNA, the CDR3 is TGTGCCAGCAGCTTGGGCGGGACGGGAAATGAAAAACTGTTTTTT. It translates to CASSLGGTGNEKLFF.

The V call is TRBV9, the J call TRBJ2-3; TRBD2 is a possible D gene (6 bases). Trimming took off 5 bases at V and 2 bases at J, with 15 bases between the two ends. Germline V lookup: CDR1 SGDLS, CDR2 YYNGEE. This CDR3 contains 15 residues. The CDR3 reads CASSRGTVHTDTQYF. The CDR3 region has the DNA TGTGCCAGCAGTCGAGGGACTGTACACACAGATACGCAGTATTTT.

This clone occurred a few times. The V gene is TRBV28, the J gene TRBJ1-4; D unclear. CDR1 and CDR2 from the germline V gene are MDHEN and SYDVKM. V shed 3 bases and J shed 0 bases, with 11 bases lying between them. The CDR3 runs to 16 residues. CDR3 nucleotides: TGTGCCAGCAGTTTTGGCGGGCTTGCAACTAATGAAAAACTGTTTTTT. This codes for CASSFGGLATNEKLFF.

The rearrangement uses TRBV28 and TRBJ2-2; 7 bases align to TRBD2. Unmatched junction bases numbered 5, after V lost 8 bases and J lost 2 bases. The CDR3 runs 14 residues. CDR1 MDHEN and CDR2 SYDVKM come from the germline V gene. The CDR3 DNA reads TGTGCCAGCCGCCCTAGCGGAAACACCGGGGAGCTGTTTTTT. Translated, it gives CASRPSGNTGELFF.

The chain carries TRBV5-1 and TRBJ1-2, with D possibly being TRBD1 (6 bases). The CDR3 sequence is 14 residues long. V shed 5 bases and J shed 2 bases, with 13 bases lying between them. Per the germline V gene, CDR1 is SGHRS and CDR2 is YFSETQ. The CDR3 loop reads CASSYITGNYGYTF. In nucleotides, the CDR3 is TGCGCCAGCAGTTACATAACAGGGAACTATGGCTACACCTTC.

The chain has TRBV24-1 and TRBJ2-1, with TRBD2 matching 8 bases. Germline CDR1 KGHDR, CDR2 SFDVKD. Trimming at V came to 6 bases and at J to 3 bases, leaving 3 bases not matched to a gene. The CDR3 has 14 residues. CDR3 sequence reads: CATSPGLGYNEQFF. CDR3 coding DNA: TGTGCCACCAGTCCGGGACTAGGCTACAATGAGCAGTTCTTC.

The chain carries TRBV27 and TRBJ1-1, with D unclear. Germline V lookup: CDR1 MNHEY, CDR2 SMNVEV (reference sequence). There are 13 residues in the CDR3. V shed 3 bases and J shed 1 base, with 6 bases lying between them. Here the CDR3 DNA reads TGTGCCAGCAGTTTCGGGTCGAACACTGAAGCTTTCTTT. Protein product: CASSFGSNTEAFF.

The V gene is TRBV9, the J gene TRBJ2-7; D remains ambiguous. Germline V gives CDR1 SGDLS, CDR2 YYNGEE. V gave up 2 bases and J gave up 3 bases, with 9 bases separating them. The CDR3 has 13 amino acids. DNA for the CDR3: TGTGCCAGCAGCGTTTCTCCTAGCTACGAGCAGTACTTC. Translating it yields CASSVSPSYEQYF.

This chain joins TRBV2 and TRBJ2-7; 7 nucleotides line up with TRBD2. Germline V CDR1 and CDR2: SNHLY, FYNNEI. V lost 8 bases and J lost 3; bases outside the gene matches: 7. The CDR3 has 13 amino acids. The DNA of the CDR3 is TGTGCCAGCCGGGAGGCAGACGGCTACGAGCAGTACTTC. Translated, it gives CASREADGYEQYF.